This is a list of T cell receptor beta chains from one sample in a study of cytomegalovirus exposure and HLA in healthy donors. TCRdb's table, derived via immunoSEQ multiplex PCR, lists solely in-frame clones and lacks some. This table has approximately 200,000 clones, roughly 85% appearing once. The material sequenced was PBMCs. The receptor source for this set is a woman aged 25-40 years in good health and CMV-seropositive. CDR3s include the opening cysteine and the closing phenylalanine or tryptophan. D genes are given only for firm matches. The size entry is marked missing in some rows and otherwise reads once, few, many or a size class.

TRBJ2-2	17	TRBD2	NA	TRBV15	CATSRGTSGRRTGELFF	TGTGCCACCAGCAGAGGGACTAGCGGTCGTAGAACCGGGGAGCTGTTTTTT
TRBJ2-1	17	TRBD2	NA	TRBV4-2	CASSQDWAGGLDNEQFF	TGTGCCAGCAGCCAAGACTGGGCGGGAGGGTTAGACAATGAGCAGTTCTTC
TRBJ1-2	13	NA	NA	TRBV2	CASSELYNYGYTF	TGTGCCAGCAGTGAACTTTATAACTATGGCTACACCTTC
TRBJ1-2	15	NA	once	TRBV19	CASRARDTANYGYTF	TGTGCCAGTAGGGCCCGGGACACCGCTAACTATGGCTACACCTTC
TRBJ1-6	20	NA	NA	TRBV4-1	CASSQDWRRGGVLGVSPLHF	TGCGCCAGCAGCCAAGATTGGCGTAGGGGGGGCGTCTTAGGGGTCTCACCCCTCCACTTT
TRBJ2-1	15	NA	NA	TRBV6-1	CASRPSGYSYNEQFF	TGTGCCAGCAGGCCCAGCGGTTACTCCTACAATGAGCAGTTCTTC
TRBJ2-3	14	TRBD1	NA	TRBV9	CASSPGTAGDTQYF	TGTGCCAGCAGCCCTGGGACAGCAGGAGATACGCAGTATTTT
TRBJ1-5	12	NA	NA	TRBV29-1	CSVETEGQPQHF	TGCAGCGTTGAAACAGAGGGTCAGCCCCAGCATTTT
TRBJ1-1	14	NA	NA	TRBV5-4	CASSPRTENTEAFF	TGTGCCAGCAGCCCCCGGACAGAGAACACTGAAGCTTTCTTT
TRBJ1-3	17	NA	once	TRBV12-5	CASGLVLEGRWGNTIYF	TGTGCTAGTGGTTTGGTATTGGAGGGTCGGTGGGGAAACACCATATATTTT
TRBJ2-5	15	TRBD1	NA	TRBV10-1	CASTRRTGAQETQYF	TGCGCCAGCACCAGAAGGACAGGAGCCCAAGAGACCCAGTACTTC
TRBJ1-3	13	NA	NA	TRBV27	CASSPGVRNTIYF	TGTGCCAGCAGCCCCGGGGTCCGAAACACCATATATTTT
TRBJ2-5	11	NA	few	TRBV9	CASSEGETQYF	TGTGCCAGCAGCGAGGGGGAGACCCAGTACTTC
TRBJ1-1	15	NA	NA	TRBV27	CASSSPDRPNTEAFF	TGTGCCAGCAGTTCCCCTGACAGGCCGAACACTGAAGCTTTCTTT
TRBJ2-4	16	TRBD2	NA	TRBV9	CASSLGLAGSENIQYF	TGTGCCAGCAGCTTAGGACTAGCGGGGTCCGAAAACATTCAGTACTTC
TRBJ2-7	15	NA	few	TRBV4-1	CASSQLTANPYEQYF	TGCGCCAGCAGCCAACTGACAGCTAACCCCTACGAGCAGTACTTC
TRBJ2-7	16	NA	NA	TRBV30	CAWSVQLGRVGYEQYF	TGTGCCTGGAGTGTACAGTTGGGCAGGGTCGGCTACGAGCAGTACTTC
TRBJ2-5	14	NA	NA	TRBV18	CASSPPDFQETQYF	TGTGCCAGCTCACCTCCGGACTTTCAAGAGACCCAGTACTTC
TRBJ2-7	11	TRBD2	NA	TRBV6-6	CASGRGREGYF	TGTGCCAGCGGGAGAGGCCGGGAGGGGTACTTC
TRBJ1-4	15	NA	NA	TRBV11-2	CASRDGRGANEKLFF	TGTGCCAGCAGGGATGGGCGTGGGGCAAATGAAAAACTGTTTTTT
TRBJ1-4	15	NA	NA	TRBV10-2	CASSAIGQWGEKLFF	TGCGCCAGCAGTGCCATTGGACAGTGGGGGGAAAAACTGTTTTTT
TRBJ2-5	16	NA	NA	TRBV6-1	CASSEAYQGLRETQYF	TGTGCCAGCAGTGAAGCGTATCAGGGTCTCAGAGAGACCCAGTACTTC
TRBJ2-2	14	TRBD2	NA	TRBV11-2	CAIRDYPNTGELFF	TGTGCCATCCGGGACTACCCGAACACCGGGGAGCTGTTTTTT
TRBJ2-2	13	NA	NA	TRBV6-1	CASRDSNTGELFF	TGTGCCAGCAGGGACTCTAACACCGGGGAGCTGTTTTTT
TRBJ2-1	10	TRBD1	NA	TRBV29-1	CSVYQGEEFF	TGCAGCGTTTACCAGGGGGAAGAGTTCTTC
TRBJ1-6	14	TRBD1	NA	TRBV9	CASSPGQGNSPLHF	TGTGCCAGCAGCCCTGGACAGGGTAATTCACCCCTCCACTTT
TRBJ2-2	15	NA	NA	TRBV5-6	CASSLHRLNTGELFF	TGTGCCAGCAGCTTGCACAGGCTGAACACCGGGGAGCTGTTTTTT
TRBJ2-7	12	NA	NA	TRBV5-1	CASSETTYEQYF	TGCGCCAGCAGCGAGACAACCTACGAGCAGTACTTC
TRBJ1-1	15	NA	NA	TRBV6-6	CASSYSGVGNTEAFF	TGTGCCAGCAGTTACTCGGGAGTAGGGAACACTGAAGCTTTCTTT
TRBJ2-1	14	TRBD1	NA	TRBV27	CASSSGTGGIEQFF	TGTGCCAGCAGCTCCGGGACAGGGGGAATTGAGCAGTTCTTC
TRBJ1-2	16	NA	NA	TRBV7-9	CASSLPVSRANYGYTF	TGTGCCAGCAGCTTGCCTGTGAGTCGGGCTAACTATGGCTACACCTTC
TRBJ2-5	17	TRBD1	NA	TRBV7-2	CASSQSTGTGGQETQYF	TGTGCCAGCAGCCAATCGACCGGGACAGGGGGTCAAGAGACCCAGTACTTC
TRBJ2-7	15	NA	NA	TRBV11-2	CASSFARDMVDEQYF	TGTGCCAGCAGCTTCGCCCGGGACATGGTCGACGAGCAGTACTTC
TRBJ2-7	15	TRBD1	NA	TRBV5-4	CASSPGGQGVYEQYF	TGTGCCAGCAGCCCTGGTGGACAGGGGGTCTACGAGCAGTACTTC
TRBJ1-2	16	TRBD1	NA	TRBV29-1	CSVERTGNVRYYGYTF	TGCAGCGTTGAGAGGACAGGAAATGTTAGGTACTATGGCTACACCTTC
TRBJ2-3	20	TRBD2	NA	TRBV5-1	CASSSLYRGGHPSGADTQYF	TGCGCCAGCAGCTCTCTATACCGGGGGGGGCACCCCTCGGGGGCAGATACGCAGTATTTT
TRBJ1-4	13	TRBD1	NA	TRBV6-6	CASSYSGQGKLFF	TGTGCCAGCAGTTACTCCGGACAGGGGAAACTGTTTTTT
TRBJ2-7	16	TRBD2	NA	TRBV27	CASSSPLREGSYEQYF	TGTGCCAGCAGTTCCCCCCTCCGGGAGGGCTCCTACGAGCAGTACTTC
TRBJ2-7	14	TRBD1	NA	TRBV30	CAWSVGQGIDEQYF	TGTGCCTGGAGTGTTGGACAGGGCATCGACGAGCAGTACTTC
TRBJ1-5	15	TRBD1	NA	TRBV2	CASSEGTGVFQPQHF	TGTGCCAGCAGTGAAGGGACAGGGGTCTTTCAGCCCCAGCATTTT
TRBJ2-5	14	NA	few	TRBV7-9	CASSLGLAYETQYF	TGTGCCAGCAGCTTAGGTCTAGCGTACGAGACCCAGTACTTC